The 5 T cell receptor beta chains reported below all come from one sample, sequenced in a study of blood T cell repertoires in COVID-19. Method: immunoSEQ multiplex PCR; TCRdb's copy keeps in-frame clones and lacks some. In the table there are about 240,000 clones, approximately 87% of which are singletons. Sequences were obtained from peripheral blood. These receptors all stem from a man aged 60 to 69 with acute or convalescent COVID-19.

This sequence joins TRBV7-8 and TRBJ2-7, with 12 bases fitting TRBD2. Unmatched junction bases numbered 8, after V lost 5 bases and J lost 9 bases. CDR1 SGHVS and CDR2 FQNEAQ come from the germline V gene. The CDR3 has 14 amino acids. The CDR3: CASSMGLAGTSQYF. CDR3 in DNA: TGTGCCAGCAGCATGGGACTAGCGGGCACGTCGCAGTACTTC.

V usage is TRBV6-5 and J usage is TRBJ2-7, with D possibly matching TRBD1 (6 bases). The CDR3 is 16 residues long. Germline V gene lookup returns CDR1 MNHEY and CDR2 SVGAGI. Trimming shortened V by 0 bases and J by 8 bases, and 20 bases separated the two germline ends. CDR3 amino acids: CASSYSSRLGAAKQYF. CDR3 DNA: TGTGCCAGCAGTTACTCTTCAAGGCTGGGGGCGGCTAAGCAGTACTTC.

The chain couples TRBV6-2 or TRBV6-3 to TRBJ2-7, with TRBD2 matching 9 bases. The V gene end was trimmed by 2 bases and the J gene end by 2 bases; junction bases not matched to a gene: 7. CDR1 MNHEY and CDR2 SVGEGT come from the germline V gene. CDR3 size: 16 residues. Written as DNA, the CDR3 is TGTGCCAGCAGTTACCCCCGGGTAGCGGGAGCCTACGAGCAGTACTTC. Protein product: CASSYPRVAGAYEQYF.

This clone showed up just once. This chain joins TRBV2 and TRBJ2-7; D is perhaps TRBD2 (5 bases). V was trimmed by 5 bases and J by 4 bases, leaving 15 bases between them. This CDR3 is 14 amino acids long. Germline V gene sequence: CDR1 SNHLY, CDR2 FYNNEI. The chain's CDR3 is CASSPSYFGYEQYF. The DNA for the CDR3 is TGTGCCAGCAGTCCTAGCTACTTCGGGTACGAGCAGTACTTC.

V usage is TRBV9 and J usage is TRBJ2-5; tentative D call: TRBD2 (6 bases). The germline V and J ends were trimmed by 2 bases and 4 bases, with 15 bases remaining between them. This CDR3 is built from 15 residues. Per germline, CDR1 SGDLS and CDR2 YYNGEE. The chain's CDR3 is CASSVGTGQGETQYF. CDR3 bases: TGTGCCAGCAGCGTGGGGACTGGCCAAGGAGAGACCCAGTACTTC.